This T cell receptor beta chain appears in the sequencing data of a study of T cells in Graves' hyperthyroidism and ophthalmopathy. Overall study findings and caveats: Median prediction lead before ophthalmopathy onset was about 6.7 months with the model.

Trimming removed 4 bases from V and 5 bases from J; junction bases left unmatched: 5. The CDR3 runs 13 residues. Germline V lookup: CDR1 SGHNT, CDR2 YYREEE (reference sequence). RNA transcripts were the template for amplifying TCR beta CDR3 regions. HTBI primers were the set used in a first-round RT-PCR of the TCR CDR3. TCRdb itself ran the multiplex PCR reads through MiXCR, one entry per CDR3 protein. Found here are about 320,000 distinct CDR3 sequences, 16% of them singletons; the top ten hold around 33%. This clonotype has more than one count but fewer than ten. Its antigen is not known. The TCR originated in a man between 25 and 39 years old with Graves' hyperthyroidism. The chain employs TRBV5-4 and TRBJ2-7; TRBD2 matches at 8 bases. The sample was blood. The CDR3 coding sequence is TGTGCCAGCAGCCTACGGACTAGCCACGAGCAGTACTTC. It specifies CASSLRTSHEQYF.